These 27 T cell receptor beta chains originate from one sample sequenced in a study of CD8 T cells in Susac syndrome. Reverse transcription of about 0.45 to 1 ug RNA was carried out with random hexamers. MiXCR was run by TCRdb on the immunoSEQ multiplex PCR reads, yielding one entry per CDR3 protein. Counted here are fewer than 90,000 distinct CDR3 sequences, 90% to 95% occurring once; the ten biggest clones make up around 0.45%. The sequenced material came from CD8+ T cells from PBMCs. The receptor set was obtained from a human donor with Susac syndrome.

J is TRBJ2-2 and V is TRBV30; D is ambiguous. CDR3 length: 11 residues. Trimming took 5 bases from V and 4 from J, leaving 5 bases between them. CDR1 is GTSNPN and CDR2 is SVGIG in the germline V gene (reference sequence). The CDR3 DNA reads as TGTGCCTGGGTGAGCACCGGGGAGCTGTTTTTT. Translated, it gives CAWVSTGELFF.

This clonotype has only one observation. V is TRBV29-1 and J is TRBJ1-2, with D unresolved. The germline V gene has CDR1 SQVTM and CDR2 ANQGSEA. The CDR3 covers 13 residues. Trimming pared 4 bases from V and 2 bases from J, leaving 11 bases between. CDR3 nucleotides: TGCAGCGTTGTAGTCTCAACCAACTATGGCTACACCTTC. Residues: CSVVVSTNYGYTF.

V usage is TRBV29-1 and J usage is TRBJ1-2; 7 positions agree with TRBD1. The trim removed 3 bases at V and 0 bases at J, leaving 4 bases unmatched. This CDR3 region has 14 residues. CDR1 and CDR2 (germline): SQVTM, ANQGSEA. The CDR3 is CSVDQTGTNYGYTF. DNA of the CDR3: TGCAGCGTTGACCAGACAGGGACTAACTATGGCTACACCTTC.

The sample holds a few counts of this clonotype. The J gene is TRBJ2-7, the V gene TRBV3-1; D possibly corresponds to TRBD1 (6 bases). V was clipped by 4 bases and J by 3 bases, with 13 bases between them. The germline gives CDR1 LGHDT, CDR2 YNNKEL (reference sequence). There are 14 residues in the CDR3. The CDR3: CASSPGHSSYEQYF. The CDR3 nucleotides read TGTGCCAGCAGCCCGGGACACAGCAGCTACGAGCAGTACTTC.

The CDR3 region has the DNA TGTGCCATCAGTGAGGCTAGCGGGAGAGATACGCAGTATTTT. Its protein is CAISEASGRDTQYF. The chain couples TRBV10-3 to TRBJ2-3; 10 bases agree with TRBD2. After removal of 2 bases from V and 5 bases from J, the junction contained 1 base not matched to a gene. Germline assignment: CDR1 ENHRY and CDR2 SYGVKD. This CDR3 spans 14 amino acids.

V is TRBV6-1 and J is TRBJ2-7; no reliable D call. This CDR3 spans 13 amino acids. Germline-derived CDR1 and CDR2 are MNHNS and SASEGT. With 8 bases removed from V and 0 bases from J, the gap between germline ends came to 11 bases. CDR3 residues: CASSVPGSYEQYF. The CDR3 DNA reads TGTGCCAGCTCGGTTCCGGGCTCCTACGAGCAGTACTTC.

The chain uses TRBV15 and TRBJ2-1, with D perhaps TRBD2 (6 bases). Germline assignment: CDR1 LNHNV and CDR2 YYDKDF (reference sequence). V was trimmed by 5 bases and J by 4 bases, leaving 12 bases between them. The CDR3 loop spans 14 amino acids. For the CDR3, the DNA is TGTGCCACCAGCGGCCCCGGGGGATACAATGAGCAGTTCTTC. Translating gives CATSGPGGYNEQFF.

V is TRBV27 and J is TRBJ1-5; D call uncertain. Trimming shortened V by 2 bases and J by 2 bases, and 10 bases separated the two germline ends. The CDR3 extends over 15 amino acids. CDR1 MNHEY and CDR2 SMNVEV come from the germline V gene (reference sequence). CDR3 loop: CASSLNLLGNQPQHF. For the CDR3, the DNA is TGTGCCAGCAGTTTAAATCTTTTAGGCAATCAGCCCCAGCATTTT.

The chain couples TRBV20-1 to TRBJ1-5; the match to TRBD1 covers 7 bases. Germline V lookup: CDR1 DFQATT, CDR2 SNEGSKA (reference sequence). V lost 0 bases to trimming and J lost 1 base; unmatched junction nucleotides: 6. The CDR3 is 16 residues long. The CDR3 protein is CSARDQEGASNQPQHF. The CDR3 DNA sequence: TGCAGTGCTAGAGATCAGGAGGGGGCCAGCAATCAGCCCCAGCATTTT.

The CDR3 DNA sequence: TGTGCCAGCAGTCGGTCTCACGGGAACACTGAAGCTTTCTTT. Protein sequence: CASSRSHGNTEAFF. The chain is built from TRBV12-3 or TRBV12-4 and TRBJ1-1; D call uncertain. The CDR3 totals 14 residues. Trimming pared 5 bases from V and 1 base from J, leaving 11 bases between.

This clonotype showed up just once. The CDR3 DNA reads TGTGCCAGCAGTTGGCAGTTGAACACTGAAGCTTTCTTT. Translating gives CASSWQLNTEAFF. The rearrangement links TRBV27 to TRBJ1-1; D is uncertain. There are 13 residues in the CDR3. V was shortened by 4 bases and J by 0 bases, with 6 bases between the two germline ends. Germline CDR1 and CDR2: MNHEY and SMNVEV (reference sequence).

The rearrangement joins TRBV2 to TRBJ2-3; D is possibly TRBD1 or TRBD2 (5 bases each). Germline lookup yields CDR1 SNHLY and CDR2 FYNNEI. CDR3 length: 16 residues. The V end was cut by 1 base, the J end by 6 bases, with 17 bases between. CDR3: CASSEVRGSGRDTQYF. The DNA for the CDR3 is TGTGCCAGCAGTGAAGTACGGGGCTCGGGTAGGGATACGCAGTATTTT.

This clonotype came up a few times. V is TRBV5-4 and J is TRBJ1-1, with 7 bases aligning to TRBD1. J was trimmed by 4 bases and V by 4 bases; bases with no gene match: 13. The CDR3 loop spans 16 amino acids. Germline V lookup: CDR1 SGHNT, CDR2 YYREEE (reference sequence). This chain's CDR3 is CASSQLQGRLGTEAFF. DNA for the CDR3: TGTGCCAGCAGCCAACTACAGGGGAGGCTTGGCACTGAAGCTTTCTTT.

The rearrangement joins TRBV12-3 or TRBV12-4 to TRBJ2-5, with D possibly matching TRBD1 (5 bases). This CDR3 is built from 15 residues. Trimming took 6 bases from V and 1 from J, leaving 15 bases between them. This CDR3 reads CASSLGWGLQETQYF. The CDR3 region has the DNA TGTGCCAGCAGCTTGGGGTGGGGCCTCCAAGAGACCCAGTACTTC.

The chain couples TRBV27 to TRBJ1-2, with D unclear. Trimming stripped 3 bases from V and 5 bases from J, with 16 bases between. The CDR3 sequence is 15 residues long. The germline V gene encodes CDR1 MNHEY and CDR2 SMNVEV (reference sequence). This CDR3 reads CASSLFHSGEYGYTF. In DNA form, the CDR3 reads TGTGCCAGCAGTTTGTTCCACAGCGGGGAATATGGCTACACCTTC.

DNA of the CDR3: TGCGCCAGCAGCCAAGATACTAGCGGGAGTCTAGATACGCAGTATTTT. It yields the protein CASSQDTSGSLDTQYF. The chain joins TRBV4-3 to TRBJ2-3; 11 bases match TRBD2. CDR1 is LGHNA, CDR2 YSLEER, per germline. The CDR3 runs to 16 residues. V was pared by 0 bases and J by 5 bases, with 4 bases of the junction left unmatched.

The CDR3 DNA is TGCGCCAGCAGGGCTAGCGGCTACAATGAGCAGTTCTTC. Translated, it gives CASRASGYNEQFF. The gene calls are TRBV10-1 and TRBJ2-1; 7 nucleotides line up with TRBD2. The CDR3 extends over 13 amino acids. With V trimmed by 6 bases and J by 3 bases, 2 bases remained unmatched. From germline, CDR1 is WNHNN and CDR2 SYGVQD (reference sequence).

The rearrangement links TRBV20-1 to TRBJ1-1; a possible D gene is TRBD1 (5 bases). Germline CDR1 DFQATT, CDR2 SNEGSKA (reference sequence). Trimming shortened V by 0 bases and J by 1 base, and 9 bases separated the two germline ends. This CDR3 region has 14 residues. Here the CDR3 DNA reads TGCAGTGCTAGAGACTGGGGGGAGAACACTGAAGCTTTCTTT. Encoded protein: CSARDWGENTEAFF.

The chain recombines TRBV7-2 with TRBJ1-1; D call uncertain. Trimming took 0 bases from V and 1 from J, leaving 6 bases between them. The CDR3 has 14 residues. Germline V gene sequence: CDR1 SGHTA, CDR2 FQGNSA. CDR3 sequence: CASSLANENTEAFF. CDR3 DNA sequence: TGTGCCAGCAGCTTAGCGAATGAGAACACTGAAGCTTTCTTT.

The rearrangement links TRBV6-1 to TRBJ2-6, with a possible D match to TRBD2 (6 bases). CDR3 length equals 17 residues. Germline CDR1 MNHNS, CDR2 SASEGT. Trimming took off 6 bases at V and 0 bases at J, with 15 bases between the two ends. The CDR3 is CASRGGESYSGANVLTF. The CDR3 DNA reads as TGTGCCAGCAGGGGAGGTGAAAGTTACTCTGGGGCCAACGTCCTGACTTTC.

This chain connects TRBV28 to TRBJ2-1; 7 bases fit TRBD1. CDR1 and CDR2 from the germline V gene are MDHEN and SYDVKM. J gave up 9 bases and V 5 bases, and 10 bases lay outside the gene matches. The CDR3 loop spans 14 amino acids. CDR3 residues: CASSLIDRDSEQFF. DNA for the CDR3: TGTGCCAGCAGTCTAATCGACCGGGACAGTGAGCAGTTCTTC.

CDR3 nucleotides: TGCAGCGTTGACTGGTCCGGGGGCACTGAAGCTTTCTTT. It specifies CSVDWSGGTEAFF. This sequence joins TRBV29-1 and TRBJ1-1, with D possibly TRBD1 on 5 matching bases. The CDR3 is made up of 13 amino acids. V was trimmed by 3 bases and J by 4 bases, leaving 12 bases between them. Looked up from germline, CDR1 is SQVTM and CDR2 is ANQGSEA. Full variable domain (remainder filled in from reference TRBV29-1 and TRBJ1-1): SAVISQKPSRDICQRGTSLTIQCQVDSQVTMMFWYRQQPGQSLTLIATANQGSEATYESGFVIDKFPISRPNLTFSTLTVSNMSPEDSSIYLCSVDWSGGTEAFFGQGTRLTVV.

The chain combines TRBV9 with TRBJ1-1, with 8 bases matching TRBD1. J gave up 5 bases and V 1 base, and 7 bases lay outside the gene matches. Germline CDR1 is SGDLS and CDR2 is YYNGEE. There are 15 residues in the CDR3. The CDR3 nucleotides read TGTGCCAGCAGCGTAATCGACAGGGGAGGGACTGAAGCTTTCTTT. It encodes CASSVIDRGGTEAFF.

This rearrangement joins TRBV6-2 or TRBV6-3 to TRBJ2-3; no clear D. CDR1 and CDR2 (germline): MNHEY, SVGEGT. This CDR3 spans 11 amino acids. V lost 10 bases and J 6 bases, leaving 11 bases between the germline ends. As DNA, the CDR3 is TGTGCCACCCGATTTTTGGATACGCAGTATTTT. Translating it yields CATRFLDTQYF.

This chain joins TRBV28 and TRBJ2-7; 9 positions agree with TRBD1. CDR3 length: 15 amino acids. Germline V gene lookup returns CDR1 MDHEN and CDR2 SYDVKM. Germline trimming cut 6 bases from V and 3 bases from J; bases unmatched to any gene: 9. CDR3 nucleotides: TGTGCCAGCAGACCTACAGGGGGCGTCGTCTACGAGCAGTACTTC. Amino acids: CASRPTGGVVYEQYF.

The chain is built from TRBV20-1 and TRBJ2-1; 8 bases match TRBD1. The CDR3 has 14 amino acids. CDR1 and CDR2 from the germline V gene are DFQATT and SNEGSKA (reference sequence). V was pared by 0 bases and J by 7 bases, with 5 bases of the junction left unmatched. CDR3 protein: CSARDWTGPNEQFF. CDR3 sequence (DNA): TGCAGTGCTAGAGATTGGACAGGGCCAAATGAGCAGTTCTTC.

V is TRBV12-3 or TRBV12-4 and J is TRBJ2-7; D assignment may be TRBD1 or TRBD2 (5 bases each). CDR3 length: 15 residues. V was trimmed by 7 bases and J by 5 bases, leaving 21 bases between them. CDR3 sequence reads: CASKVGTLHLNEQYF. CDR3 in DNA: TGTGCCAGCAAAGTAGGGACCCTACACCTCAACGAGCAGTACTTC.